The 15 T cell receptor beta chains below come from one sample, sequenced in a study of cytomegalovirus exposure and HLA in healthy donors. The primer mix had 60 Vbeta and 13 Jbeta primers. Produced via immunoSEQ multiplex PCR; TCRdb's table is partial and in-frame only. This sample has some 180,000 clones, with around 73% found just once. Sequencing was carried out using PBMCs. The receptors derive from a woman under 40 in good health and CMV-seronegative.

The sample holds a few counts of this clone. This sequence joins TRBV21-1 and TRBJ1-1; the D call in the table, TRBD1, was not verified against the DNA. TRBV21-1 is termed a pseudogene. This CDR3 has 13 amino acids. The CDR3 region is CASNETGGTEAFF. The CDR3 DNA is TGTGCCAGCAACGAAACAGGGGGCACTGAAGCTTTCTTT.

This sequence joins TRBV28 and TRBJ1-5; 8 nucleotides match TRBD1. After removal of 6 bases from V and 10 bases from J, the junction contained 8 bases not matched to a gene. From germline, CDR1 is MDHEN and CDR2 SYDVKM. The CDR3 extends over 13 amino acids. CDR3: CASRPTGEGPQHF. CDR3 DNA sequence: TGTGCCAGCAGGCCGACAGGGGAGGGACCCCAGCATTTT. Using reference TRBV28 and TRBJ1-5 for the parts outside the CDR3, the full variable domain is DVKVTQSSRYLVKRTGEKVFLECVQDMDHENMFWYRQDPGLGLRLIYFSYDVKMKEKGDIPEGYSVSREKKERFSLILESASTNQTSMYLCASRPTGEGPQHFGDGTRLSIL.

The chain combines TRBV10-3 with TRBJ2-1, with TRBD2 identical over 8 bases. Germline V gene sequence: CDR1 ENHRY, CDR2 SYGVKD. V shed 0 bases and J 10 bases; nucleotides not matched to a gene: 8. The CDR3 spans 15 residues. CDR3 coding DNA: TGTGCCATCAGTGAGTCGAAAAGCGGGGGAGAGGAGCAGTTCTTC. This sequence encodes CAISESKSGGEEQFF.

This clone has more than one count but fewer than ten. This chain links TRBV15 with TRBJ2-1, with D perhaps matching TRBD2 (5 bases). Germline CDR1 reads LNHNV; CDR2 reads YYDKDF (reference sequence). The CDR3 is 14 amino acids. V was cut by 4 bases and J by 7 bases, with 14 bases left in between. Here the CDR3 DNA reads TGTGCCACCAGCAACGGGGATTGGAGGAATGAGCAGTTCTTC. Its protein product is CATSNGDWRNEQFF. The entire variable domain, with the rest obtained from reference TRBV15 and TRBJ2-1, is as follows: DAMVIQNPRYQVTQFGKPVTLSCSQTLNHNVMYWYQQKSSQAPKLLFHYYDKDFNNEADTPDNFQSRRPNTSFCFLDIRSPGLGDTAMYLCATSNGDWRNEQFFGPGTRLTVL.

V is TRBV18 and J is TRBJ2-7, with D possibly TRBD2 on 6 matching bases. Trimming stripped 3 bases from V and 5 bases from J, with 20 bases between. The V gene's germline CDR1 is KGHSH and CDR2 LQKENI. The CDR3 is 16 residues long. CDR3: CASSPALGLASDEQYF. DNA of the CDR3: TGTGCCAGCTCACCGGCTTTGGGTCTAGCGTCGGACGAGCAGTACTTC.

CDR3 nucleotides: TGTGCCAGCAGCCTATCTCCCTACAGGGGGTCCAACTATGGCTACACCTTC. Translating gives CASSLSPYRGSNYGYTF. The chain combines TRBV4-2 with TRBJ1-2, with 8 nucleotides matching TRBD1. With V trimmed by 4 bases and J by 2 bases, 12 bases remained unmatched. The CDR3 runs to 17 residues. The germline gives CDR1 LGHNA, CDR2 YNFKEQ.

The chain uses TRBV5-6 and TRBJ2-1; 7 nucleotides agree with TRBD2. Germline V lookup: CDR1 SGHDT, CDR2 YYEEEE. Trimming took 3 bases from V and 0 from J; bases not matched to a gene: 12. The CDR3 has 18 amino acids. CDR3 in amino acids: CASSSWLAREGSYNEQFF. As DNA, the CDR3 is TGTGCCAGCAGCTCGTGGCTAGCGAGGGAGGGCTCCTACAATGAGCAGTTCTTC. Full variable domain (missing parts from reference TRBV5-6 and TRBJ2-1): DAGVTQSPTHLIKTRGQQVTLRCSPKSGHDTVSWYQQALGQGPQFIFQYYEEEERQRGNFPDRFSGHQFPNYSSELNVNALLLGDSALYLCASSSWLAREGSYNEQFFGPGTRLTVL.

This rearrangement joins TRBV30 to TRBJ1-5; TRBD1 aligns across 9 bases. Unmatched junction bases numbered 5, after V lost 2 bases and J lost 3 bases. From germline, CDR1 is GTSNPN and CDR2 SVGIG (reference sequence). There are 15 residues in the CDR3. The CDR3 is CAWSFRDRVNQPQHF. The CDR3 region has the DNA TGTGCCTGGAGTTTCAGGGACAGGGTCAATCAGCCCCAGCATTTT.

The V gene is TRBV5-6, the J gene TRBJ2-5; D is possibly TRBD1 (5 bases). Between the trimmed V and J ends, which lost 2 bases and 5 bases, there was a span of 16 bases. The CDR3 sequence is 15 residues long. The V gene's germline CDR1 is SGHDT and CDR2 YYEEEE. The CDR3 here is CASSFIGALMETQYF. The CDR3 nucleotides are TGTGCCAGCAGCTTTATAGGGGCGCTTATGGAGACCCAGTACTTC.

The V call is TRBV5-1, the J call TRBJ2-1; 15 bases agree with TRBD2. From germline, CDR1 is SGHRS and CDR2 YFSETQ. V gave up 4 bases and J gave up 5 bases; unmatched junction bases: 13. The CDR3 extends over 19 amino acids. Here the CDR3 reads CASSKSPGTSGRINNEQFF. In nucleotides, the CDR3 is TGCGCCAGCAGCAAGTCCCCCGGGACTAGCGGGAGGATAAACAATGAGCAGTTCTTC.

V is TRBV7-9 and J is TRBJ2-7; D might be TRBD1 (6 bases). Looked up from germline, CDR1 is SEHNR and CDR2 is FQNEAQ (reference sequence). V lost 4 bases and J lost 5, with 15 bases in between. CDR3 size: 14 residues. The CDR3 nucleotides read TGTGCCAGCAGCTCAACGGGCAGGGGCGACGAGCAGTACTTC. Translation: CASSSTGRGDEQYF.

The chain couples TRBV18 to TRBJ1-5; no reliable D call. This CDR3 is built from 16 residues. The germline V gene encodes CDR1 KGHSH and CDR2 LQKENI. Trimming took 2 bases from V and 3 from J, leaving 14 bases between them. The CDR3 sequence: CASSPDTRHANQPQHF. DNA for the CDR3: TGTGCCAGCTCACCAGACACGCGACACGCCAATCAGCCCCAGCATTTT.

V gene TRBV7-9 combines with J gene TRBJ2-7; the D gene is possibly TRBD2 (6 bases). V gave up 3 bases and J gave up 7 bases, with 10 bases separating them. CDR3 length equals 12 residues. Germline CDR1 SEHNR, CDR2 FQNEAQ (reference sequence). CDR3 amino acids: CASSFSRGEQYF. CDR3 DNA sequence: TGTGCCAGCAGCTTCTCCCGGGGGGAGCAGTACTTC.

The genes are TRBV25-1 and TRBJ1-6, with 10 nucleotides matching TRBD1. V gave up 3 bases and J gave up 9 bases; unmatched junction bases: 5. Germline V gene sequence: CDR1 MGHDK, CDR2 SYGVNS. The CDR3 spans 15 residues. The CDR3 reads CASSDPGQGFSPLHF. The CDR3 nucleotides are TGTGCCAGCAGTGACCCGGGACAGGGGTTTTCACCCCTCCACTTT.

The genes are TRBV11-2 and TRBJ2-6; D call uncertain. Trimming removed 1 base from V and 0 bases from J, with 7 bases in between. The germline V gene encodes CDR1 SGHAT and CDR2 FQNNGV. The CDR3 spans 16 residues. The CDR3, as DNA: TGTGCCAGCAGCTTAGTCAGAACCTCTGGGGCCAACGTCCTGACTTTC. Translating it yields CASSLVRTSGANVLTF.